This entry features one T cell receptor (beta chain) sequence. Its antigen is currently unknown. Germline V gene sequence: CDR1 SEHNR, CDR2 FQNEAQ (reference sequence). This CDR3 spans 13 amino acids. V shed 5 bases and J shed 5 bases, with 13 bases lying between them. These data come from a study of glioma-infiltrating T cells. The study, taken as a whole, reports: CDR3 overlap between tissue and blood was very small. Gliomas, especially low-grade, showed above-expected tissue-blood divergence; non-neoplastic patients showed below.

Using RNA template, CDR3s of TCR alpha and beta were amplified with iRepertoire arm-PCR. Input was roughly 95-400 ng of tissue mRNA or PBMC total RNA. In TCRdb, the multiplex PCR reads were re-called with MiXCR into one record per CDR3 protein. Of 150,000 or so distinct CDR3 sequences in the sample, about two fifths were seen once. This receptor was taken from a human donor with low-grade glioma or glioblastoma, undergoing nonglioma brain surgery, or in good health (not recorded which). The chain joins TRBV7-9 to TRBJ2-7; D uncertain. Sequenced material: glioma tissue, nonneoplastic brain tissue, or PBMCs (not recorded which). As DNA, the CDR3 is TGTGCCAGCAGCCAATCCCCCGAGGACGAGCAGTACTTC. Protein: CASSQSPEDEQYF.